What follows are 26 T cell receptor beta chains derived from one specimen sequenced in a study of shared clonotypes between healthy human individuals. The method was immunoSEQ multiplex PCR; TCRdb's version includes in-frame clones alone and lacks a portion of them. The sample has some 790,000 clones; roughly two thirds are singletons. The material sequenced was memory CD4+ T cells sorted from blood. Regarding subset: CD45RA-negative fraction. The receptors were gathered from a woman in her twenties or thirties in good health.

The genes are TRBV14 and TRBJ1-2, with TRBD1 matching 7 bases. The CDR3 extends over 14 amino acids. The V segment lost 5 bases and the J segment 4 bases; nucleotides outside the gene matches: 7. Germline V CDR1 and CDR2: SGHDN, FVKESK. This CDR3 reads CASSTGQEAYGYTF. In DNA, the CDR3 is TGTGCCAGCAGCACCGGACAGGAGGCCTATGGCTACACCTTC.

V gene TRBV30 combines with J gene TRBJ1-5; TRBD1 aligns across 9 bases. The CDR3 runs 15 residues. V lost 1 base and J lost 9; bases outside the gene matches: 10. CDR1 is GTSNPN, CDR2 SVGIG, per germline (reference sequence). CDR3 in amino acids: CAWSARQGGRGPQHF. CDR3 nucleotide sequence: TGTGCCTGGAGTGCCCGACAGGGGGGACGTGGGCCCCAGCATTTT.

In this sample, this clone turned up a few times. The rearrangement joins TRBV28 to TRBJ1-5; D is uncertain. The CDR3 consists of 12 residues. V lost 1 base and J 7 bases, leaving 5 bases between the germline ends. The germline CDR1 and CDR2 sequences are MDHEN and SYDVKM. In nucleotides, the CDR3 is TGTGCCAGCAGTTTATTGGACCAGCCCCAGCATTTT. Its protein product is CASSLLDQPQHF.

The CDR3 DNA sequence: TGTGCCAGCAGCCGTCTAGGTCACCCTGTAGCCACCGGGGAGCTGTTTTTT. It yields the protein CASSRLGHPVATGELFF. This chain joins TRBV4-2 and TRBJ2-2; D unresolved. CDR1 and CDR2 from the germline V gene are LGHNA and YNFKEQ. Trimming left V 4 bases short and J 4 bases short, with 19 bases between. The CDR3 runs 17 residues.

The gene calls are TRBV14 and TRBJ2-3; TRBD2 might be the D (5 bases). V was trimmed by 0 bases and J by 6 bases, leaving 13 bases between them. CDR1 and CDR2 (germline): SGHDN, FVKESK. CDR3 length equals 15 residues. The CDR3 DNA is TGTGCCAGCAGCCAAGATCTAAGAGTAGCGGATACGCAGTATTTT. Encoded protein: CASSQDLRVADTQYF. Using reference TRBV14 and TRBJ2-3 for the parts outside the CDR3, the full variable domain is EAGVTQFPSHSVIEKGQTVTLRCDPISGHDNLYWYRRVMGKEIKFLLHFVKESKQDESGMPNNRFLAERTGGTYSTLKVQPAELEDSGVYFCASSQDLRVADTQYFGPGTRLTVL.

This clone was picked up a small number of times. The V and J genes are TRBV7-2 and TRBJ2-7, with 7 bases aligning to TRBD2. Germline values: CDR1 SGHTA, CDR2 FQGNSA. With 5 bases clipped from V and 5 bases from J, the junction kept 12 bases outside the gene matches. The CDR3 runs 15 residues. CDR3 residues: CASSPQRGGPNEQYF. The CDR3 bases are TGTGCCAGCAGCCCACAGCGGGGCGGTCCTAACGAGCAGTACTTC. Using reference TRBV7-2 and TRBJ2-7 for the parts outside the CDR3, the full variable domain is GAGVSQSPSNKVTEKGKDVELRCDPISGHTALYWYRQSLGQGLEFLIYFQGNSAPDKSGLPSDRFSAERTGGSVSTLTIQRTQQEDSAVYLCASSPQRGGPNEQYFGPGTRLTVT.

The CDR3 region has the DNA TGCGCCAGCAGCTTGGAGGGAGTCTGGTTGTACGAGCAGTACTTC. This translates into CASSLEGVWLYEQYF. V and J are TRBV5-1 and TRBJ2-7; D possibly corresponds to TRBD2 (5 bases). This CDR3 is built from 15 residues. Per the germline V gene, CDR1 is SGHRS and CDR2 is YFSETQ. The V gene lost 0 bases and the J gene lost 4 bases, with 14 bases spanning the gap.

The chain is built from TRBV19 and TRBJ1-3; D is ambiguous. The germline V and J ends were trimmed by 7 bases and 1 base, with 8 bases remaining between them. The CDR3 is 13 residues long. Germline V gene data show CDR1 as LNHDA and CDR2 as SQIVND (reference sequence). The CDR3 spells CASTEQSGNTIYF. The CDR3 bases are TGTGCCAGTACGGAACAGTCTGGAAACACCATATATTTT.

V is TRBV6-5 and J is TRBJ1-1, with 10 positions matching TRBD1. The V and J ends lost 6 bases and 5 bases, in that order; junction bases with no gene match: 6. Germline lookup yields CDR1 MNHEY and CDR2 SVGAGI. The CDR3 contains 14 residues. The CDR3 nucleotides are TGTGCCAGCAGCATGGACAGGGGGGGAACTGAAGCTTTCTTT. Its translation: CASSMDRGGTEAFF.

J is TRBJ2-5 and V is TRBV5-8; TRBD2 aligns across 7 bases. V dropped 1 base and J dropped 4; count of bases not matched to a gene: 13. The CDR3 runs 17 residues. CDR1 is SGHTS and CDR2 is YDEGEE in the germline V gene. This CDR3 is CASSLLLSIGEGETQYF. The DNA for the CDR3 is TGTGCCAGCAGCTTGCTGTTGAGTATAGGGGAGGGAGAGACCCAGTACTTC. The whole variable domain, filled in from reference TRBV5-8 and TRBJ2-5, reads EAGVTQSPTHLIKTRGQQATLRCSPISGHTSVYWYQQALGLGLQFLLWYDEGEERNRGNFPPRFSGRQFPNYSSELNVNALELEDSALYLCASSLLLSIGEGETQYFGPGTRLLVL.

The rearrangement joins TRBV27 to TRBJ2-1, with 9 bases matching TRBD1. Per the germline V gene, CDR1 is MNHEY and CDR2 is SMNVEV (reference sequence). The CDR3 loop spans 15 amino acids. V lost 3 bases to trimming and J lost 9 bases; unmatched junction nucleotides: 9. Written as DNA, the CDR3 is TGTGCCAGCAGTTTGGGGGACAGGGTGGCAAGTGAGCAGTTCTTC. Encoded protein: CASSLGDRVASEQFF.

The V call is TRBV28, the J call TRBJ1-5, with TRBD1 matching 8 bases. V lost 7 bases and J lost 3; bases outside the gene matches: 11. CDR1 is MDHEN and CDR2 is SYDVKM in the germline V gene. This CDR3 spans 16 amino acids. In nucleotides, the CDR3 is TGTGCCAGCAACGCTCCCCGGCAGGGGGCCAATCAGCCCCAGCATTTT. Translation: CASNAPRQGANQPQHF.

The V gene is TRBV9, the J gene TRBJ2-1; D may be TRBD1 or TRBD2 (5 bases each). The CDR3 runs 15 residues. The V gene lost 0 bases and the J gene lost 9 bases, with 16 bases spanning the gap. The germline CDR1 and CDR2 sequences are SGDLS and YYNGEE. CDR3 DNA sequence: TGTGCCAGCAGCGTAGAGGGGTGGGGGTACGGTGAGCAGTTCTTC. Its protein is CASSVEGWGYGEQFF. Supplemented by reference TRBV9 and TRBJ2-1, the full variable domain reads DSGVTQTPKHLITATGQRVTLRCSPRSGDLSVYWYQQSLDQGLQFLIQYYNGEERAKGNILERFSAQQFPDLHSELNLSSLELGDSALYFCASSVEGWGYGEQFFGPGTRLTVL.

The chain combines TRBV19 with TRBJ1-2, with 8 bases that match TRBD1. Germline CDR1 is LNHDA and CDR2 is SQIVND (reference sequence). V trimming: 7 bases; J trimming: 4 bases; junction bases outside the gene matches: 5. This CDR3 has 13 amino acids. The chain's CDR3 is CASIGTGAYGYTF. The DNA of the CDR3 is TGTGCCAGTATAGGGACAGGCGCCTATGGCTACACCTTC.

This clone occurred once. One end of the junction does not line up with germline, which may come from a read error. The CDR3 sequence is CASSLAGRDRAYNEQFF. Here the CDR3 DNA reads TGTGCCAGCAGTTTAGCCGGGCGTGACAGGGCCTACAATGAGCAGTTCTTC. The chain has TRBV11-2 and TRBJ2-1, with 7 bases identical to TRBD1. CDR3 size: 17 residues. Germline lookup yields CDR1 SGHAT and CDR2 FQNNGV.

The sample holds a few counts of this clone. The sample has other DNA sequences that encode this CDR3 too. This chain links TRBV2 with TRBJ2-3; 9 bases fit TRBD2. V was pared by 8 bases and J by 0 bases, with 6 bases of the junction left unmatched. The CDR3 loop spans 15 amino acids. Germline V lookup: CDR1 SNHLY, CDR2 FYNNEI. The CDR3 spells CASRGTSGSTDTQYF. The CDR3 DNA is TGTGCCAGCCGAGGAACTAGCGGGAGCACAGATACGCAGTATTTT. Using reference TRBV2 and TRBJ2-3 for the parts outside the CDR3, the full variable domain is EPEVTQTPSHQVTQMGQEVILRCVPISNHLYFYWYRQILGQKVEFLVSFYNNEISEKSEIFDDQFSVERPDGSNFTLKIRSTKLEDSAMYFCASRGTSGSTDTQYFGPGTRLTVL.

The chain employs TRBV10-3 and TRBJ1-2; 7 bases fit TRBD1. V gave up 2 bases and J gave up 8 bases; unmatched junction bases: 8. CDR3 length: 14 residues. Looked up from germline, CDR1 is ENHRY and CDR2 is SYGVKD. This CDR3 is CAISEREGARGYTF. The CDR3 nucleotides are TGTGCCATCAGTGAGAGGGAGGGGGCGCGAGGCTACACCTTC.

The chain recombines TRBV6-1 with TRBJ2-1, with D unclear. The CDR3 runs to 12 residues. V was trimmed by 7 bases and J by 8 bases, leaving 12 bases between them. Germline CDR1 reads MNHNS; CDR2 reads SASEGT. The CDR3 region has the DNA TGTGCCAGCACCCCTCAGGCACATGAGCAGTTCTTC. As protein: CASTPQAHEQFF.

The chain joins TRBV6-1 to TRBJ1-6, with D tentatively TRBD1 (6 bases). The germline CDR1 and CDR2 sequences are MNHNS and SASEGT. V lost 1 base, J lost 2 bases, and 15 bases lay in between. The CDR3 totals 18 residues. The CDR3 loop reads CASSEVGATNTYNSPLHF. For the CDR3, the DNA is TGTGCCAGCAGTGAAGTGGGGGCGACTAACACCTATAATTCACCCCTCCACTTT.

The rearrangement uses TRBV19 and TRBJ1-5; 9 nucleotides agree with TRBD1. CDR3 length equals 15 residues. The V gene's germline CDR1 is LNHDA and CDR2 SQIVND (reference sequence). V was clipped by 5 bases and J by 7 bases; unmatched bases: 9. The CDR3 here is CASSQSGQGSQPQHF. DNA of the CDR3: TGTGCCAGTAGTCAATCCGGACAGGGGAGCCAGCCCCAGCATTTT.

Regarding this clone: Since a far larger clone is one base different, this is likely a read error. This sample also contains other DNA sequences that code for the same CDR3. V is TRBV7-7 and J is TRBJ1-1; D is ambiguous. The CDR3 runs to 13 residues. Trimming removed 5 bases from V and 0 bases from J, with 7 bases in between. Germline values: CDR1 SSHAT, CDR2 FNYEAQ (reference sequence). The CDR3 is CASSPAVNTEAFF. DNA of the CDR3: TGTGCCAGCAGCCCGGCGGTGAACACTGAAGCTTTCTTT. The whole variable domain, remainder taken from reference TRBV7-7 and TRBJ1-1, is GAGVSQSPRYKVTKRGQDVTLRCDPISSHATLYWYQQALGQGPEFLTYFNYEAQPDKSGLPSDRFSAERPEGSISTLTIQRTEQRDSAMYRCASSPAVNTEAFFGQGTRLTVV.

The chain carries TRBV18 and TRBJ2-7; maybe TRBD2 (5 bases). Between the trimmed V and J ends, which lost 3 bases and 4 bases, there was a span of 10 bases. Per germline, CDR1 KGHSH and CDR2 LQKENI. The CDR3 length is 13 residues. CDR3 DNA: TGTGCCAGCTCACCCCTAGCCGGGTACGAGCAGTACTTC. It is translated as CASSPLAGYEQYF.

This rearrangement joins TRBV7-6 to TRBJ2-7; D unresolved. Germline V gene lookup returns CDR1 SGHVS and CDR2 FNYEAQ. The CDR3 sequence is 13 residues long. The V end was cut by 4 bases, the J end by 4 bases, with 11 bases between. For the CDR3, the DNA is TGTGCCAGCAGCTCGCAGGTTGGTTACGAGCAGTACTTC. It encodes CASSSQVGYEQYF.

J is TRBJ1-3 and V is TRBV29-1; D is perhaps TRBD1 (5 bases). V was clipped by 3 bases and J by 2 bases, with 14 bases between them. Germline lookup yields CDR1 SQVTM and CDR2 ANQGSEA. The CDR3 loop spans 15 amino acids. The CDR3 DNA is TGCAGCGTTGATGTTGGAAGGGGAGCTGGAAACACCATATATTTT. It specifies CSVDVGRGAGNTIYF.

The V gene is TRBV18, the J gene TRBJ2-1; D remains ambiguous. The V end lost 0 bases, the J end lost 9 bases, and 3 bases lay between the germline ends. The CDR3 spans 11 residues. Per germline, CDR1 KGHSH and CDR2 LQKENI. Here the CDR3 reads CASSPPGEQFF. CDR3 DNA sequence: TGTGCCAGCTCACCACCGGGTGAGCAGTTCTTC.

The chain joins TRBV28 to TRBJ2-7; D gene uncertain. Per the germline V gene, CDR1 is MDHEN and CDR2 is SYDVKM. The V end lost 5 bases, the J end lost 4 bases, and 9 bases lay between the germline ends. This CDR3 is 12 amino acids long. The CDR3 loop is CASSPHGYEQYF. In DNA form, the CDR3 reads TGTGCCAGCAGTCCACACGGGTACGAGCAGTACTTC. Using reference TRBV28 and TRBJ2-7 for the parts outside the CDR3, the full variable domain is DVKVTQSSRYLVKRTGEKVFLECVQDMDHENMFWYRQDPGLGLRLIYFSYDVKMKEKGDIPEGYSVSREKKERFSLILESASTNQTSMYLCASSPHGYEQYFGPGTRLTVT.